Only a few counts were recorded for the clone carrying this T cell receptor (beta chain). Trimming took off 6 bases at V and 1 base at J, with 6 bases between the two ends. Germline V gene sequence: CDR1 MNHNS, CDR2 SASEGT. CDR3 length: 12 residues. Time point defined: cycle 4 day 1 (C4D1), after about 6 weeks of nivolumab. Following autologous stem cell transplantation, relapse occurred in every patient, and exposure to brentuximab vedotin varied. This specimen belongs to a study of PD-1 blockade in classical Hodgkin lymphoma. Measured with immunoSEQ multiplex PCR; TCRdb has only the in-frame clones, and not every one. The table shows about 24,000 clones, with roughly 71% occurring only once.

The clonotype comes from a human donor with classical Hodgkin lymphoma. The chain employs TRBV6-1 and TRBJ1-2; D unresolved. The sample consisted of peripheral blood mononuclear cells (PBMCs), taken before the fourth cycle of nivolumab. This CDR3 is CASSGLNYGYTF. CDR3 coding DNA: TGTGCCAGCAGCGGCCTTAACTATGGCTACACCTTC.